This T cell receptor beta chain was sequenced for a study of blood T cell repertoires in COVID-19. V was clipped by 4 bases and J by 5 bases, with 12 bases between them. Germline-derived CDR1 and CDR2 are SGHNT and YYREEE (reference sequence). The CDR3 consists of 13 residues. Here immunoSEQ multiplex PCR was the method, and the copy in TCRdb shows in-frame clones only, minus some. Of around 120,000 clones in the sample, under 80% were seen once. Sequencing input: peripheral blood. The receptor's source is a man between 65 and 85 years old with acute or convalescent COVID-19. The chain has TRBV5-4 and TRBJ2-5; D perhaps matches TRBD1 (5 bases). The CDR3 reads CASSPVGRETQYF. In nucleotides, the CDR3 is TGTGCCAGCAGCCCGGTGGGGCGTGAGACCCAGTACTTC.